Listed below are T cell receptor beta chains from one sample, sequenced in a study of blood T cells in healthy people across ages. TCRdb called the 5' RACE reads again in MiXCR, with one record for every CDR3 protein. The table shows around 800,000 distinct CDR3 sequences, with about 26% occurring only once. Separately, the same data were catalogued under a study of T cells of mothers and their children.

Sequenced sample: blood. These receptors came from a boy aged 10-17 years in good health. Each CDR3 is given with its conserved first and last residue. D genes are given only for firm matches. Rows give clone size only sometimes, using once, few, many, or a class for an expanded clone.

TRBJ1-1,TRBV28,once,NA,CASSLDWTEAFF,TGTGCCAGCAGTTTAGATTGGACTGAAGCTTTCTTT
TRBJ2-1,TRBV7-9,NA,TRBD1,CASSTHPPGQGGYEQFF,TGTGCCAGCAGCACACACCCTCCGGGACAGGGAGGTTATGAGCAGTTCTTC
TRBJ2-7,TRBV5-5,few,NA,CASTREAGQIYEQYF,TGTGCCAGCACACGGGAGGCGGGACAGATCTACGAGCAGTACTTC
TRBJ2-1,TRBV7-9,NA,TRBD2,CASIRLAGVGEQFF,TGTGCCAGCATCCGACTAGCGGGAGTTGGTGAGCAGTTCTTC
TRBJ1-2,TRBV3-1,NA,NA,CASTTSWGGHGYTF,TGTGCCAGCACCACCTCATGGGGGGGGCATGGCTACACCTTC
TRBJ2-1,TRBV4-2,NA,NA,CASSQDRWGPYNEQFF,TGTGCCAGCAGCCAAGATCGGTGGGGCCCCTACAATGAGCAGTTCTTC
TRBJ2-7,TRBV14,few,NA,CASSQDGSVKREQYF,TGTGCCAGCAGCCAAGATGGTTCAGTAAAACGCGAGCAGTACTTC
TRBJ1-3,TRBV5-5,once,NA,CASSLVQVRSSGNTIYF,TGTGCCAGCAGCTTGGTCCAGGTCAGGAGCTCTGGAAACACCATATATTTT
TRBJ1-2,TRBV18,NA,NA,CASSPTSYGYTF,TGTGCCAGCAGCCCGACTAGTTATGGCTACACCTTC
TRBJ2-5,TRBV6-6,NA,NA,CASGDLLETQYF,TGTGCCAGCGGGGATTTGTTGGAGACCCAGTACTTC
TRBJ1-2,TRBV15,NA,NA,CATSRDLGTTGYTF,TGTGCCACCAGCAGAGATTTGGGGACTACTGGCTACACCTTC
TRBJ2-5,TRBV5-1,few,NA,CASSKAGVSKQETQYF,TGCGCCAGCAGCAAAGCAGGAGTGTCTAAGCAAGAGACCCAGTACTTC
TRBJ1-4,TRBV11-2,few,NA,CASSLAWLGEKLFF,TGTGCCAGCAGCTTAGCCTGGTTGGGGGAAAAACTGTTTTTT
TRBJ2-1,TRBV4-1,many,TRBD1,CASSQAGGNEQFF,TGCGCCAGCAGCCAAGCAGGGGGCAATGAGCAGTTCTTC
TRBJ1-1,TRBV7-9,few,TRBD1,CASRHRDRTEAFF,TGTGCCAGCAGGCACCGGGACAGGACTGAAGCTTTCTTT
TRBJ2-7,TRBV25-1,many,NA,CASSGADRTYEQYF,TGTGCCAGCAGTGGGGCCGACAGGACCTACGAGCAGTACTTC
TRBJ2-1,TRBV28,few,TRBD2,CASSLSFGSGGGHNEQFF,TGTGCCAGCAGTCTATCATTTGGTAGCGGGGGTGGCCACAATGAGCAGTTCTTC
TRBJ1-3,TRBV12-3/TRBV12-4,NA,NA,CASRTGNTGNTIYF,TGTGCCAGCAGAACAGGGAACACTGGAAACACCATATATTTT
TRBJ2-3,TRBV9,NA,TRBD2,CASSSRTSGGAPDTQYF,TGTGCCAGCAGCTCCCGGACTAGCGGGGGGGCACCAGATACGCAGTATTTT
TRBJ1-2,TRBV12-3/TRBV12-4,NA,NA,CASSQGTRYTF,TGTGCCAGCAGCCAGGGGACGCGCTACACCTTC
TRBJ2-2,TRBV29-1,NA,NA,CSGQSTGELFF,TGCAGCGGACAATCCACCGGGGAGCTGTTTTTT
TRBJ1-3,TRBV7-9,few,TRBD1,CASSSTGGQGPTIYF,TGTGCCAGCAGCAGTACAGGGGGCCAGGGGCCCACCATATATTTT
TRBJ2-3,TRBV7-2,NA,NA,CASSLVGLQPLTDTQYF,TGTGCCAGCAGCTTAGTGGGACTCCAACCCCTCACAGATACGCAGTATTTT
TRBJ1-5,TRBV28,NA,NA,CASSPRESNQPQHF,TGTGCCAGCAGTCCACGAGAGAGCAATCAGCCCCAGCATTTT
TRBJ2-1,TRBV6-2/TRBV6-3,NA,TRBD2,CASSLGLAGGFNEQFF,TGTGCCAGCAGCCTCGGTTTAGCGGGGGGATTTAATGAGCAGTTCTTC
TRBJ1-5,TRBV2,few,NA,CASSDIRTSNQPQHF,TGTGCCAGCAGTGACATCCGGACTAGCAATCAGCCCCAGCATTTT
TRBJ2-5,TRBV27,NA,NA,CASSLLGGGETQYF,TGTGCCAGCAGTTTATTGGGGGGCGGAGAGACCCAGTACTTC
TRBJ1-4,TRBV18,few,NA,CASSPPSQGGEKLFF,TGTGCCAGCTCACCACCGAGCCAGGGAGGAGAAAAACTGTTTTTT
TRBJ2-5,TRBV5-1,NA,NA,CASSPHTSGQETQYF,TGCGCCAGCAGCCCGCATACCAGCGGCCAAGAGACCCAGTACTTC
TRBJ1-5,TRBV6-2/TRBV6-3,NA,NA,CASRQDGNQPQHF,TGTGCCAGCAGGCAGGATGGCAATCAGCCCCAGCATTTT
TRBJ1-4,TRBV18,few,NA,CASSPYGAGEKLFF,TGTGCCAGCTCACCTTACGGGGCTGGTGAAAAACTGTTTTTT
TRBJ2-5,TRBV28,NA,NA,CASSHLTTQYF,TGTGCCAGCAGTCACCTTACGACCCAGTACTTC